Following are 8 T cell receptor beta chains from one sample sequenced in a study of blood T cell repertoires in COVID-19. This table comes from immunoSEQ multiplex PCR, and its TCRdb copy is limited to in-frame clones, with some not included. Seen here are 160,000 or so clones, 75% to 85% observed once, and the top ten hold 9.8%. The specimen was peripheral blood. The receptors stem from a woman in her 50s with acute or convalescent COVID-19.

The rearrangement uses TRBV7-9 and TRBJ2-3; 9 nucleotides line up with TRBD2. Germline CDR1 reads SEHNR; CDR2 reads FQNEAQ (reference sequence). J was trimmed by 3 bases and V by 3 bases; bases with no gene match: 4. The CDR3 loop spans 15 amino acids. The CDR3 nucleotides read TGTGCCAGCAGCTTTAGCGGGAGCAGGACAGATACGCAGTATTTT. Residues: CASSFSGSRTDTQYF.

This rearrangement joins TRBV28 to TRBJ2-5, with a tentative D call TRBD1 (7 bases). V gave up 1 base and J gave up 5 bases, with 17 bases separating them. This CDR3 is built from 16 residues. Germline CDR1 and CDR2: MDHEN and SYDVKM. The CDR3 is CASSLFGRGVRETQYF. DNA for the CDR3: TGTGCCAGCAGTTTATTTGGCAGGGGGGTACGGGAGACCCAGTACTTC.

The rearrangement links TRBV11-2 to TRBJ1-1; D is unresolved. Germline lookup yields CDR1 SGHAT and CDR2 FQNNGV. With 1 base removed from V and 4 bases from J, the gap between germline ends came to 10 bases. The CDR3 sequence is 14 residues long. The CDR3 here is CASSLVSGTTEAFF. In DNA form, the CDR3 reads TGTGCCAGCAGCTTAGTTTCGGGTACCACTGAAGCTTTCTTT.

V is TRBV7-2 and J is TRBJ2-7; D may be TRBD2 (6 bases). Germline V gene sequence: CDR1 SGHTA, CDR2 FQGNSA. The CDR3 contains 13 residues. Trimming pared 2 bases from V and 7 bases from J, leaving 12 bases between. CDR3: CASSLTTGREQYF. DNA of the CDR3: TGTGCCAGCAGCTTAACGACGGGGAGGGAGCAGTACTTC.

The chain couples TRBV10-1 to TRBJ2-7, with D perhaps TRBD1 (6 bases). V was clipped by 6 bases and J by 4 bases, with 10 bases between them. Germline values: CDR1 WNHNN, CDR2 SYGVQD (reference sequence). The CDR3 spans 12 residues. The CDR3, as DNA: TGCGCCAGCAGCGCGGACAGTTACGAGCAGTACTTC. Translating gives CASSADSYEQYF.

The rearrangement links TRBV5-1 to TRBJ2-4, with TRBD1 matching over 7 bases. Germline trimming cut 5 bases from V and 0 bases from J; bases unmatched to any gene: 14. This CDR3 comprises 18 residues. Germline V gene lookup returns CDR1 SGHRS and CDR2 YFSETQ. CDR3 coding DNA: TGCGCCAGCAGGAAAGAGAGAGACAGGGCCCTAGCCAAAAACATTCAGTACTTC. Its translation: CASRKERDRALAKNIQYF.

The rearrangement joins TRBV28 to TRBJ2-7; D possibly corresponds to TRBD1 (5 bases). The germline V gene encodes CDR1 MDHEN and CDR2 SYDVKM. The V end was cut by 2 bases, the J end by 3 bases, with 11 bases between. CDR3 size: 14 residues. The DNA of the CDR3 is TGTGCCAGCAGTTTAATCAGCAGGGACTACGAGCAGTACTTC. Translation gives CASSLISRDYEQYF.

The genes are TRBV6-2 or TRBV6-3 and TRBJ1-2, with 8 bases aligning to TRBD1. After removal of 0 bases from V and 4 bases from J, the junction contained 1 base not matched to a gene. The germline gives CDR1 MNHEY, CDR2 SVGEGT. This CDR3 has 14 residues. CDR3 in DNA: TGTGCCAGCAGTTACTCGGACAGGGTCTATGGCTACACCTTC. It yields the protein CASSYSDRVYGYTF.